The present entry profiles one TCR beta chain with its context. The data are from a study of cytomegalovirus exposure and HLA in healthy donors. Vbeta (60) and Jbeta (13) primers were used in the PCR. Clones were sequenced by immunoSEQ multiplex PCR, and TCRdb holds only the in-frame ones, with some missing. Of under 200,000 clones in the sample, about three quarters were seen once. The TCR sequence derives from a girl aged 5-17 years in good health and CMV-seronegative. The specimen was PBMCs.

The CDR3 reads CASRRLEEGTGELFF. The CDR3 DNA follows: TGCGCCAGCAGGAGGCTGGAAGAGGGCACCGGGGAGCTGTTTTTT. V and J are TRBV5-1 and TRBJ2-2; perhaps TRBD2 as D (5 bases). This CDR3 is built from 15 residues. CDR1 and CDR2 from the germline V gene are SGHRS and YFSETQ. The germline V and J ends were trimmed by 5 bases and 4 bases, with 15 bases remaining between them.